These 21 T cell receptor beta chains were all obtained from the same sample, sequenced in a study of blood T cells in healthy people across ages. The use of a sample-barcoded 5' primer and a J-beta primer mix characterized a second PCR of roughly 6 to 11 cycles. TCRdb re-derived calls from the 5' RACE reads in MiXCR, one entry per CDR3 protein. This sample carries hundreds of thousands of distinct CDR3 sequences, more than 50% of them seen once, and the ten largest clones take around a quarter. The sample comprised blood. The receptors shown here come from a man aged 35-49 years in good health.

J is TRBJ2-3 and V is TRBV7-9, with 7 bases aligning to TRBD1. The germline V gene has CDR1 SEHNR and CDR2 FQNEAQ (reference sequence). J was trimmed by 0 bases and V by 5 bases; bases with no gene match: 11. The CDR3 extends over 17 amino acids. The CDR3 here is CASSAWGQRPSTDTQYF. Here the CDR3 DNA reads TGTGCCAGCAGCGCATGGGGACAGAGACCTAGCACAGATACGCAGTATTTT.

The chain carries TRBV10-3 and TRBJ2-1; D is unclear. The end of the DNA is better explained by TRBJ2-7, so the J call may be wrong. The germline V gene encodes CDR1 ENHRY and CDR2 SYGVKD. CDR3 length: 16 residues. CDR3: CAISEGSVDAAYEQYF. The CDR3 nucleotides are TGTGCCATCAGTGAGGGCAGCGTTGACGCCGCCTACGAGCAGTACTTC.

This chain's CDR3 is CASRPGQGADEQYF. CDR3 DNA sequence: TGTGCCAGCAGACCGGGACAGGGTGCCGACGAGCAGTACTTC. The V call is TRBV28, the J call TRBJ2-7; 9 bases fit TRBD1. The V gene's germline CDR1 is MDHEN and CDR2 SYDVKM. After removal of 6 bases from V and 5 bases from J, the junction contained 8 bases not matched to a gene. CDR3 size: 14 residues.

The V gene is TRBV7-9, the J gene TRBJ2-7, with D possibly being TRBD1 or TRBD2 (5 bases each). The DNA end lines up better with TRBJ2-5; the J call may be wrong. The CDR3 loop spans 15 amino acids. CDR1 and CDR2 from the germline V gene are SEHNR and FQNEAQ (reference sequence). CDR3 in DNA: TGTGCCAGCGCTTCGGGACCGAGGGCGGAGGAGACCCAGTACTTC. Amino acid sequence: CASASGPRAEETQYF.

This chain links TRBV28 with TRBJ1-6, with D possibly TRBD1 on 6 matching bases. V was shortened by 2 bases and J by 6 bases, with 8 bases between the two germline ends. Germline values: CDR1 MDHEN, CDR2 SYDVKM. There are 14 residues in the CDR3. The CDR3 DNA is TGTGCCAGCAGTTTAACAGGGACTAATTCACCCCTCCACTTT. Protein: CASSLTGTNSPLHF.

The genes are TRBV20-1 and TRBJ2-3; 7 bases align to TRBD2. Germline lookup yields CDR1 DFQATT and CDR2 SNEGSKA (reference sequence). The CDR3 is made up of 12 amino acids. The DNA of the CDR3 is TGCACCGGCCGGGGGGTCGGGGATACGCAGTATTTT. Its translation: CTGRGVGDTQYF.

The chain couples TRBV5-1 to TRBJ1-2, with D perhaps matching TRBD1 (5 bases). Per the germline V gene, CDR1 is SGHRS and CDR2 is YFSETQ. Between the trimmed V and J ends, which lost 6 bases and 3 bases, there was a span of 18 bases. The CDR3 is 15 amino acids. In DNA form, the CDR3 reads TGCGCCAGCACCTTTGTGGCTACAGGAGACTATGGCTACACCTTC. This sequence encodes CASTFVATGDYGYTF.

The chain recombines TRBV6-5 with TRBJ1-5; D call uncertain. The CDR3 runs 13 residues. Deletions cut 4 bases from V and 3 bases from J, with 7 bases between. Per germline, CDR1 MNHEY and CDR2 SVGAGI. For the CDR3, the DNA is TGTGCCAGCAGTTCGGCGAACAATCAGCCCCAGCATTTT. It codes for CASSSANNQPQHF.

The chain combines TRBV7-2 with TRBJ1-1, with 8 bases matching TRBD1. Germline lookup yields CDR1 SGHTA and CDR2 FQGNSA. The CDR3 is 14 amino acids. J lost 5 bases, V lost 4 bases, and 6 bases had no gene match. Here the CDR3 reads CASSSDRVRTEAFF. In nucleotides, the CDR3 is TGTGCCAGCAGCTCGGACAGGGTAAGAACTGAAGCTTTCTTT.

This clonotype was counted a few times. J is TRBJ1-2 and V is TRBV25-1; D is perhaps TRBD1 (5 bases). Germline assignment: CDR1 MGHDK and CDR2 SYGVNS. The CDR3 contains 15 residues. Trimming removed 6 bases from V and 7 bases from J, with 21 bases in between. The CDR3 spells CASRRGQGSGVGYTF. As DNA, the CDR3 is TGTGCCAGCAGACGGGGCCAAGGTAGTGGGGTTGGCTACACCTTC.

This clonotype came up a few times. This chain uses TRBV29-1 with TRBJ1-2; 7 nucleotides align to TRBD1. Germline assignment: CDR1 SQVTM and CDR2 ANQGSEA. The CDR3 totals 13 residues. The V segment lost 4 bases and the J segment 1 base; nucleotides outside the gene matches: 3. For the CDR3, the DNA is TGCAGCGTTGGAGGACAGGATAACTATGGCTACACCTTC. Its protein product is CSVGGQDNYGYTF. Filled out from reference TRBV29-1 and TRBJ1-2, the complete variable domain reads SAVISQKPSRDICQRGTSLTIQCQVDSQVTMMFWYRQQPGQSLTLIATANQGSEATYESGFVIDKFPISRPNLTFSTLTVSNMSPEDSSIYLCSVGGQDNYGYTFGSGTRLTVV.

The chain uses TRBV15 and TRBJ2-5; 8 bases are shared with TRBD1. The CDR3 covers 16 residues. The germline gives CDR1 LNHNV, CDR2 YYDKDF (reference sequence). Trimming removed 3 bases from V and 0 bases from J; junction bases left unmatched: 6. The CDR3 spells CATSRPGQAYQETQYF. The CDR3 DNA reads as TGTGCCACCAGCAGGCCGGGACAGGCGTACCAAGAGACCCAGTACTTC.

This clonotype was observed a few times. V and J are TRBV20-1 and TRBJ1-2; 7 nucleotides match TRBD1. CDR1 and CDR2 (germline): DFQATT, SNEGSKA (reference sequence). This CDR3 has 14 amino acids. V lost 3 bases, J lost 13 bases, and 17 bases stayed unmatched. The CDR3 coding sequence is TGCAGTGCTAGCCCGCAGGACAGGTTCTTTGCGGGCACCTTC. Its translation: CSASPQDRFFAGTF.

The rearrangement uses TRBV29-1 and TRBJ1-5, with D possibly being TRBD1 (5 bases). The germline CDR1 and CDR2 sequences are SQVTM and ANQGSEA. CDR3 length equals 13 residues. Trimming pared 3 bases from V and 3 bases from J, leaving 9 bases between. In DNA, the CDR3 is TGCAGCGTTGACGAAGGGGTCAATCAGCCCCAGCATTTT. Residues: CSVDEGVNQPQHF.

This clonotype was seen a single time. The chain has TRBV6-5 and TRBJ2-3; D call uncertain. In germline, CDR1 is MNHEY, CDR2 SVGAGI. V was shortened by 6 bases and J by 2 bases, with 12 bases between the two germline ends. This CDR3 has 14 residues. The CDR3 DNA sequence: TGTGCCAGCAGCCACAAGAGATCCACAGATACGCAGTATTTT. Translation gives CASSHKRSTDTQYF.

This clonotype was counted a few times. The rearrangement joins TRBV3-1 to TRBJ2-7; the D is unclear. Trimming removed 0 bases from V and 2 bases from J, with 11 bases in between. Germline-derived CDR1 and CDR2 are LGHDT and YNNKEL (reference sequence). The CDR3 length is 15 residues. The DNA for the CDR3 is TGTGCCAGCAGCCAAGAACCAGGTGACCCCTACGAGCAGTACTTC. It codes for CASSQEPGDPYEQYF.

The rearrangement links TRBV10-3 to TRBJ2-7; TRBD1 aligns across 10 bases. From germline, CDR1 is ENHRY and CDR2 SYGVKD. The CDR3 spans 14 residues. V lost 11 bases, J lost 2 bases, and 9 bases stayed unmatched. CDR3 in amino acids: CACQAGTGAYEQYF. The CDR3 DNA sequence: TGTGCCTGCCAAGCCGGGACAGGGGCCTACGAGCAGTACTTC.

The rearrangement links TRBV27 to TRBJ2-1; D may be TRBD1 (6 bases). From germline, CDR1 is MNHEY and CDR2 SMNVEV (reference sequence). The CDR3 is made up of 13 amino acids. The V end was cut by 5 bases, the J end by 9 bases, with 14 bases between. DNA for the CDR3: TGTGCCAGCAGTCCCTCCCAGGGGACTGAGCAGTTCTTC. Translated: CASSPSQGTEQFF.

This clonotype has a handful of counts. The chain couples TRBV25-1 to TRBJ2-1; the D is unclear. CDR1 and CDR2 (germline): MGHDK, SYGVNS. CDR3 length equals 11 residues. V lost 6 bases and J 10 bases, leaving 10 bases between the germline ends. For the CDR3, the DNA is TGTGCCAGCAGCTCCCCCGGGGAGCAGTTCTTC. Translated, it gives CASSSPGEQFF.

V gene TRBV4-3 combines with J gene TRBJ2-3; 12 positions match TRBD2. The CDR3 loop spans 18 amino acids. J gave up 5 bases and V 5 bases, and 14 bases lay outside the gene matches. Germline loops: CDR1 LGHNA, CDR2 YSLEER. CDR3: CASSVRTSGIEEGDTQYF. CDR3 bases: TGCGCCAGCAGCGTACGGACTAGCGGGATTGAAGAGGGAGATACGCAGTATTTT.

This clonotype has more than one count but fewer than ten. The genes are TRBV12-3 or TRBV12-4 and TRBJ2-4, with D unclear. The ends were cut back, 4 bases at V and 9 bases at J, with 13 bases in the middle. This CDR3 has 13 amino acids. In DNA form, the CDR3 reads TGTGCCAGCAGTTACGGACCCGGCGGCATTCAGTACTTC. Translation gives CASSYGPGGIQYF.